This is a list of T cell receptor beta chains from one sample in a study of regulatory T cells in long-lasting Graves disease. Via MiXCR, TCRdb re-called the multiplex PCR reads, giving one row per CDR3 protein. The sample records some 430,000 distinct CDR3 sequences, roughly 21% being singletons. This sample comprised peripheral blood mononuclear cells (PBMCs), obtained when the disease was refractory, from a patient treated with antithyroid drugs. These receptors came from a female donor with Graves disease. CDR3s include the opening cysteine and the closing phenylalanine or tryptophan. D genes are given only for firm matches. Clone sizes are given selectively: once, few, many, or a class where the clone is expanded.

d_gene	j_gene	abundance	v_gene	CDR3nt	CDR3aa
NA	TRBJ1-5	NA	TRBV12-3/TRBV12-4	TGTGCCAGCATGGCCTTCGGAGGTTCACATCAGCCCCAGCATTTT	CASMAFGGSHQPQHF
NA	TRBJ2-3	many	TRBV11-1	TGTGCCAGCAGCTTAGGGATCCCCTTTGGCGATACTAGCACAGATACGCAGTATTTT	CASSLGIPFGDTSTDTQYF
NA	TRBJ2-7	few	TRBV5-6	TGTGCCAGCAGCTTGGAGGGGTCCCACGAGCAGTACTTC	CASSLEGSHEQYF
NA	TRBJ1-5	few	TRBV29-1	TGCAGCGTTGTGGAGGGAGATCAGCCCCAGCATTTT	CSVVEGDQPQHF
TRBD1	TRBJ1-6	many	TRBV10-2	TGCGCCAGCAGTGTGGGGACAGGGGCATCACCCCTCCACTTT	CASSVGTGASPLHF
NA	TRBJ2-5	many	TRBV11-2	TGTGCCAGCAGCTTATTGGGGGGCTGGGGGGAAGAGACCCAGTACTTC	CASSLLGGWGEETQYF
TRBD2	TRBJ2-3	NA	TRBV12-3/TRBV12-4	TGTGCCAGCAGTTTGACTAGCGCGGGGGATACGCAGTATTTT	CASSLTSAGDTQYF
TRBD2	TRBJ2-5	once	TRBV2	TGTGCCAGCAGTGTAGCGGGAGGGCCCGAGACCCAGTACTTC	CASSVAGGPETQYF
NA	TRBJ1-2	few	TRBV7-2	TGTGCCAGCAGCGTTTATCGAGACCATGGGGGCTACACCTTC	CASSVYRDHGGYTF
NA	TRBJ2-7	NA	TRBV29-1	TGCAGCGCCCGGGACGGCACCTACGAGCAGTACTTC	CSARDGTYEQYF
TRBD1	TRBJ2-7	NA	TRBV13	TGTGCCAGCAGCCTCATGGGGACAGGGGCCTACGAGCAGTACTTC	CASSLMGTGAYEQYF
TRBD1	TRBJ2-7	few	TRBV7-9	TGTGCCAGCAGCTCCCGACAGGGGGTGGCCTACGAGCAGTACTTC	CASSSRQGVAYEQYF
NA	TRBJ1-6	NA	TRBV5-1	TGCGCCAGCATGAAAGGGTCGGATTCACCCCTCCACTTT	CASMKGSDSPLHF
TRBD1	TRBJ2-7	NA	TRBV24-1	TGTGCCACCAGTGACTGGGACAGCCCCTTTCAGTACTTC	CATSDWDSPFQYF
NA	TRBJ2-5	NA	TRBV4-1	TGCGCCAGCAGCCACCCCCCGCGACAAGAGACCCAGTACTTC	CASSHPPRQETQYF
NA	TRBJ1-2	NA	TRBV28	TGTGCCAGCAGTCCGCAGGTGGGGGGCTGCACCTTC	CASSPQVGGCTF
NA	TRBJ2-7	many	TRBV29-1	TGCAGCGTTGTGGTTCAGACCTACGAGCAGTACTTC	CSVVVQTYEQYF
TRBD1	TRBJ2-5	many	TRBV29-1	TGCAGCGTTATACGGGACAGTCAAGAGACCCAGTACTTC	CSVIRDSQETQYF
TRBD1	TRBJ2-7	NA	TRBV12-3/TRBV12-4	TGTGCCAGCAGTTTCGGGACAGGTTCCTACGGGCAGTACTTC	CASSFGTGSYGQYF
NA	TRBJ1-5	NA	TRBV9	TGTGCCAGCGGCCCGGGCGGCCAGCCCCAGCATTTT	CASGPGGQPQHF
TRBD1	TRBJ1-4	NA	TRBV19	TGTGCCAGTAGTATAAAGGGAACAGGGGACGGAGAAAAACTGTTTTTT	CASSIKGTGDGEKLFF
TRBD1	TRBJ2-3	NA	TRBV28	TGTGCCAGCAGTTTACTGCCACAGGGGTTTAAAGATACGCAGTATTTT	CASSLLPQGFKDTQYF
NA	TRBJ1-2	NA	TRBV5-1	TGCGCCAGCAGCACGGCGGGGCGGCAGGACGGTAACTATGGCTACACCTTC	CASSTAGRQDGNYGYTF
TRBD2	TRBJ2-7	many	TRBV28	TGTGCCAGCACTATTAGCGGGGGAGGCACCTACGAGCAGTACTTC	CASTISGGGTYEQYF
NA	TRBJ2-2	many	TRBV6-2/TRBV6-3	TGTGCCAGCAGTTACTCGGGTGTTTCAGGGAGCACCGGGGAGCTGTTTTTT	CASSYSGVSGSTGELFF
NA	TRBJ2-5	many	TRBV29-1	TGCAGCGTAAGAGGGCTAAATCAAGAGACCCAGTACTTC	CSVRGLNQETQYF
TRBD1	TRBJ1-1	many	TRBV6-5	TGTGCCAGCAGTTACTCCGACAGGGAAATCACTGAAGCTTTCTTT	CASSYSDREITEAFF
TRBD2	TRBJ2-3	many	TRBV28	TGTGCCAGCAGCAGTCCACTAGCGGGGATTGGAGGGACGCAGTATTTT	CASSSPLAGIGGTQYF
TRBD2	TRBJ2-3	once	TRBV28	TGTGCCAGCAGCGTAGGACTAGCCGAAGACACAGATACGCAGTATTTT	CASSVGLAEDTDTQYF
NA	TRBJ1-1	NA	TRBV7-3	TGTGCCAGCAGCTTAAACACAGGTGTATCAGCTTTCTTT	CASSLNTGVSAFF
TRBD1	TRBJ1-5	NA	TRBV20-1	TGCAGTGCTATACAGGGGGGGCCGACATTCAGCAATCAGCCCCAGCATTTT	CSAIQGGPTFSNQPQHF
NA	TRBJ2-7	many	TRBV6-1	TGTGCCAGCACACGGGGGAGCTCCTACGAGCAGTACTTC	CASTRGSSYEQYF
TRBD1	TRBJ2-7	few	TRBV9	TGTGCCAGCAGCCCCCGGACAGGGGGCGCCACTATTGAGCAGTACTTC	CASSPRTGGATIEQYF
NA	TRBJ2-6	many	TRBV10-3	TGTGCCATCAGTGAGCCCGAGAGGGGGGCTGGGGCCAACGTCCTGACTTTC	CAISEPERGAGANVLTF
TRBD1	TRBJ1-4	many	TRBV11-2	TGTGCCAGCAGCACGGGACAGGGACATGAAAAACTGTTTTTT	CASSTGQGHEKLFF
NA	TRBJ2-2	NA	TRBV7-9	TGTGCCAGCAGGGCCGCGACCGCGAACACCGGGGAGCTGTTTTTT	CASRAATANTGELFF
NA	TRBJ1-2	few	TRBV12-3/TRBV12-4	TGTGCCAGCAGTCACCCATCCGGGACGGGGAAGTTGAGCTACACCTTC	CASSHPSGTGKLSYTF
TRBD2	TRBJ2-5	few	TRBV11-3	TGTGCCAGCAGCCCCCGACTAGCGGGAGAGGAAGAGACCCAGTACTTC	CASSPRLAGEEETQYF
TRBD1	TRBJ1-1	many	TRBV19	TGTGCCAGTAGTATAGATTCTAGGAACAGGGGCTTCACTGAAGCTTTCTTT	CASSIDSRNRGFTEAFF
NA	TRBJ2-7	many	TRBV28	TGTGCCAGCAGCAGCTACAGCTACGAGCAGTACTTC	CASSSYSYEQYF
NA	TRBJ1-1	many	TRBV2	TGTGCCAGCAGTGAAAGAGGAGACAACACTGAAGCTTTCTTT	CASSERGDNTEAFF
NA	TRBJ1-2	many	TRBV2	TGTGCCAGCAGTGTCCACCCCCAAGACCTCTATGGCTACACCTTC	CASSVHPQDLYGYTF
NA	TRBJ1-4	many	TRBV7-4	TGTGCCAGCAGCTTAAATCTCCTGGGGGGGGAAGCTAATGAAAAACTGTTTTTT	CASSLNLLGGEANEKLFF
TRBD1	TRBJ1-2	many	TRBV7-2	TGTGCCAGCAGTGGCCCGGGACAGGGCACTGGCTACACCTTC	CASSGPGQGTGYTF
TRBD1	TRBJ1-2	many	TRBV27	TGTGCCAGCAGCCTGGGACAGGGGTCCGGTCCTTCCTTC	CASSLGQGSGPSF
NA	TRBJ1-6	NA	TRBV2	TGTGCCAGCAGTGACCTGGGGTCCTCTAATTCACCCCTCCACTTT	CASSDLGSSNSPLHF
NA	TRBJ2-7	NA	TRBV20-1	TGCAGTGCTAGAGATAGGGCAGGACTGATGGAGCAGTACTTC	CSARDRAGLMEQYF
NA	TRBJ1-1	many	TRBV29-1	TGCAGCGTTGCAGGGAAGCTGAACACTGAAGCTTTCTTT	CSVAGKLNTEAFF
TRBD1	TRBJ2-7	NA	TRBV15	TGTGCCACCAGCAGAACAGGGGACGAGCAGTACTTC	CATSRTGDEQYF
TRBD2	TRBJ2-3	NA	TRBV19	TGTGCCAGTAGTATACGGGAGGGTCCCCAATACACAGATACGCAGTATTTT	CASSIREGPQYTDTQYF
NA	TRBJ2-7	few	TRBV10-3	TGTGCCATCAGTGAGTCGAGGGGCTTTAGGGGGCAGTACTTC	CAISESRGFRGQYF
NA	TRBJ1-1	many	TRBV28	TGTGCCAGCAACCAGGGGCTCACTGAAGCTTTCTTT	CASNQGLTEAFF
NA	TRBJ2-7	many	TRBV12-3/TRBV12-4	TGTGCCAGCAGTTTGCTAGTAGGAGTGTACGAGCAGTACTTC	CASSLLVGVYEQYF
NA	TRBJ1-5	few	TRBV27	TGTGCCAGCAGGCAGGTAGGGTATAGCAATCAGCCCCAGCATTTT	CASRQVGYSNQPQHF
NA	TRBJ2-1	NA	TRBV7-2	TGTGCCAGCAGCTTAGAAAAGGGCTACAATGAGCAGTTCTTC	CASSLEKGYNEQFF
TRBD1	TRBJ1-2	many	TRBV28	TGTGCCACTAAACCAGGGACAGCCCCCTTAGTTTATGGCTACACCTTC	CATKPGTAPLVYGYTF